One sample yielded the 26 T cell receptor beta chains listed below, sequenced in a study of CD8+CD57+ T cells in acquired aplastic anemia listed by TCRdb under 2018. The instrument was an Illumina HiSeq 2000. Profiling of TCR beta VDJ combinations and CDR3 sequences used genomic DNA as the template. Through fastp at Q25 and MiXCR, TCRdb rebuilt clones from the public reads, retaining in-frame beta chains. Under each unique CDR3 protein, matching rows form one entry showing the most common genes and DNA. Within this sample are approximately 190,000 distinct CDR3 sequences, with more than 45% of them counted one time only. The biggest ten clones account for around 9.7% of the sample. Patients chosen for sequencing had shown expansion of CD8+CD57+ cells by flow cytometry. The sample was sorted CD4+, CD8+, or CD8+CD57+ T cells (not recorded which) from PBMCs. Every receptor here comes from a human donor with aplastic anemia.

This clonotype came up many times. The rearrangement joins TRBV5-1 to TRBJ1-3, with D unclear. Trimming stripped 0 bases from V and 0 bases from J, with 10 bases between. CDR3 length: 16 residues. Germline CDR1 and CDR2: SGHRS and YFSETQ. The CDR3 DNA reads as TGCGCCAGCAGCTTGGGCCCGGGAGTCTCTGGAAACACCATATATTTT. Translation: CASSLGPGVSGNTIYF.

The rearrangement uses TRBV10-3 and TRBJ2-7, with D unresolved. This CDR3 region has 14 residues. Germline lookup yields CDR1 ENHRY and CDR2 SYGVKD. Trimming left V 6 bases short and J 2 bases short, with 14 bases between. The CDR3 loop is CAISSSQTPYEQYF. CDR3 DNA: TGTGCCATCAGCAGCTCCCAGACGCCCTACGAGCAGTACTTC.

This clonotype was counted many times. J is TRBJ2-1 and V is TRBV7-3, with 7 bases that match TRBD1. CDR1 and CDR2 from the germline V gene are SGHTA and FQGTGA. The CDR3 length is 13 residues. The J segment lost 4 bases and the V segment lost 4 bases, leaving 1 base of the junction unmatched. The CDR3 sequence is CASSSTGYNEQFF. In DNA, the CDR3 is TGTGCCAGCAGCTCGACAGGGTACAATGAGCAGTTCTTC.

This clonotype has at least ten counts. CDR3 coding DNA: TGTGCCAGCAGCGTAGCCCGCGGATGGACAGATACGCAGTATTTT. Translated, it gives CASSVARGWTDTQYF. The gene calls are TRBV9 and TRBJ2-3, with D unclear. There are 15 residues in the CDR3. Looked up from germline, CDR1 is SGDLS and CDR2 is YYNGEE. Between the trimmed V and J ends, which lost 0 bases and 3 bases, there was a span of 11 bases.

The chain employs TRBV10-3 and TRBJ2-5, with 9 bases aligning to TRBD2. Trimming removed 2 bases from V and 3 bases from J; junction bases left unmatched: 7. Germline V gives CDR1 ENHRY, CDR2 SYGVKD. This CDR3 spans 16 amino acids. The CDR3 here is CAISEGAGGPEETQYF. The CDR3 nucleotides read TGTGCCATCAGTGAGGGGGCGGGAGGGCCGGAAGAGACCCAGTACTTC.

This clonotype was found a few times. The rearrangement joins TRBV10-2 to TRBJ2-1, with TRBD2 as a possible D gene (6 bases). Germline CDR1 reads WSHSY; CDR2 reads SAAADI. The CDR3 extends over 16 amino acids. Trimming removed 2 bases from V and 3 bases from J, with 14 bases in between. The CDR3 DNA reads as TGCGCCAGCAGTGAGGTTGAGGCGGGAAGCTACAATGAGCAGTTCTTC. This translates into CASSEVEAGSYNEQFF.

Many counts were recorded for this clonotype. V is TRBV9 and J is TRBJ1-1; perhaps TRBD1 as D (6 bases). The CDR3 is 13 residues long. V gave up 3 bases and J gave up 1 base, with 7 bases separating them. Germline CDR1 is SGDLS and CDR2 is YYNGEE. Here the CDR3 reads CASSADRNTEAFF. Here the CDR3 DNA reads TGTGCCAGCAGCGCGGACAGGAACACTGAAGCTTTCTTT. Complete variable domain (other parts from reference TRBV9 and TRBJ1-1): DSGVTQTPKHLITATGQRVTLRCSPRSGDLSVYWYQQSLDQGLQFLIQYYNGEERAKGNILERFSAQQFPDLHSELNLSSLELGDSALYFCASSADRNTEAFFGQGTRLTVV.

The gene calls are TRBV2 and TRBJ2-3; TRBD1 matches 9 bases. Germline V gives CDR1 SNHLY, CDR2 FYNNEI. After removal of 6 bases from V and 4 bases from J, the junction contained 8 bases not matched to a gene. The CDR3 contains 15 residues. In nucleotides, the CDR3 is TGTGCCAGCAGCCCCGGGACAGGGCAATCAGATACGCAGTATTTT. This encodes CASSPGTGQSDTQYF.

In this sample, this clonotype turned up a few times. The chain recombines TRBV19 with TRBJ2-1; D unresolved. Per germline, CDR1 LNHDA and CDR2 SQIVND (reference sequence). The CDR3 covers 11 residues. V lost 10 bases and J lost 5, with 9 bases in between. The CDR3 protein is CAIPPHNEQFF. In DNA form, the CDR3 reads TGTGCCATCCCCCCCCACAATGAGCAGTTCTTC.

The chain recombines TRBV27 with TRBJ2-7; D is tentatively TRBD1 or TRBD2 (5 bases each). V was clipped by 2 bases and J by 7 bases, with 15 bases between them. The germline V gene has CDR1 MNHEY and CDR2 SMNVEV (reference sequence). The CDR3 contains 14 residues. CDR3 sequence (DNA): TGTGCCAGCAGTTTACGTGGGGACGGCCGTGAGCAGTACTTC. This sequence encodes CASSLRGDGREQYF.

This clonotype was seen ten or more times. This chain links TRBV12-3 or TRBV12-4 with TRBJ2-7, with D possibly being TRBD2 (6 bases). V gave up 6 bases and J gave up 5 bases, with 17 bases separating them. This CDR3 region has 14 residues. The CDR3 here is CASRGDLISDEQYF. The CDR3, as DNA: TGTGCCAGCAGGGGGGACTTAATATCGGACGAGCAGTACTTC.

A note on this clonotype: Lacking the conserved final phenylalanine or tryptophan, this CDR3 likely reflects a read error. This rearrangement joins TRBV25-1 to TRBJ2-7; 7 bases are a match to TRBD1. Unmatched junction bases numbered 9, after V lost 5 bases and J lost 2 bases. Per the germline V gene, CDR1 is MGHDK and CDR2 is SYGVNS. The CDR3 is 15 amino acids. CDR3 nucleotides: TGTGCCAGCAGTTTAGAGGGGGCGGGCACCTACGAGCAGTACCTC. Its protein product is CASSLEGAGTYEQYL.

In regard to this clonotype: A clone one base away is much larger, so this may be a read error. As the CDR3 is not closed by the conserved phenylalanine or tryptophan, this likely results from a read error. The chain carries TRBV9 and TRBJ1-1, with D possibly matching TRBD1 (6 bases). V was shortened by 4 bases and J by 2 bases, with 12 bases between the two germline ends. The CDR3 is made up of 14 amino acids. Germline V gives CDR1 SGDLS, CDR2 YYNGEE. The CDR3 DNA reads as TGTGCCAGCAGCCCCACAGGGACCAACACTGAAGCTTTCTCT. Residues: CASSPTGTNTEAFS.

In this sample, this clonotype turned up many times. The chain joins TRBV2 to TRBJ1-4; D is perhaps TRBD1 (6 bases). This CDR3 comprises 13 residues. The V gene's germline CDR1 is SNHLY and CDR2 FYNNEI. CDR3 DNA: TGTGTTACAGCGGGCAGGGGCAGAGAAAAACTGTTTTTT. Translated, it gives CVTAGRGREKLFF. Full variable domain (outside the CDR3, taken from reference TRBV2 and TRBJ1-4): EPEVTQTPSHQVTQMGQEVILRCVPISNHLYFYWYRQILGQKVEFLVSFYNNEISEKSEIFDDQFSVERPDGSNFTLKIRSTKLEDSAMYFCVTAGRGREKLFFGSGTQLSVL.

The table lists this clonotype with many counts. CDR3 loop: CASSISGGQPQHF. CDR3 sequence (DNA): TGTGCCAGTAGTATATCCGGGGGGCAGCCCCAGCATTTT. J is TRBJ1-5 and V is TRBV19; TRBD1 might be the D (5 bases). This CDR3 spans 13 amino acids. V gave up 2 bases and J gave up 7 bases, with 9 bases separating them. Germline values: CDR1 LNHDA, CDR2 SQIVND (reference sequence). Full variable domain (remainder filled in from reference TRBV19 and TRBJ1-5): DGGITQSPKYLFRKEGQNVTLSCEQNLNHDAMYWYRQDPGQGLRLIYYSQIVNDFQKGDIAEGYSVSREKKESFPLTVTSAQKNPTAFYLCASSISGGQPQHFGDGTRLSIL.

With regard to this clonotype: A much larger clone lies one base from this, so it may be a read error. The V gene is TRBV6-4, the J gene TRBJ2-6; D is undetermined. V lost 1 base and J lost 3, with 4 bases in between. Per the germline V gene, CDR1 is MRHNA and CDR2 is SNTAGT. This CDR3 spans 14 amino acids. Here the CDR3 reads CASSDFFGANVLTF. DNA for the CDR3: TGTGCCAGCAGTGACTTCTTTGGGGCCAACGTCCTGACTTTC.

The CDR3 sequence: CASSDGGASWETQYF. The DNA for the CDR3 is TGTGCCAGCAGCGACGGGGGGGCTTCATGGGAGACCCAGTACTTC. The rearrangement links TRBV7-3 to TRBJ2-5; TRBD2 agrees at 8 bases. Per the germline V gene, CDR1 is SGHTA and CDR2 is FQGTGA. J was trimmed by 5 bases and V by 5 bases; bases with no gene match: 10. The CDR3 is 15 residues long.

In regard to this clonotype: This may come from a read error, since a much larger clone is one base off. The chain uses TRBV9 and TRBJ2-7; TRBD2 agrees at 16 bases. The CDR3 totals 17 residues. Germline CDR1 reads SGDLS; CDR2 reads YYNGEE. As DNA, the CDR3 is TGTGCCAGCAGCCCAGGGACTAGCGGGAGGGTAGGCAATGAGCAGTGCTTC. Amino acid sequence: CASSPGTSGRVGNEQCF.

To note about this clonotype: A read error may explain this, as a much larger clone is one base away. The chain uses TRBV6-1 and TRBJ2-3; 8 bases are a match to TRBD1. Trimming at V came to 7 bases and at J to 0 bases, leaving 6 bases not matched to a gene. This CDR3 contains 15 residues. CDR1 is MNHNS, CDR2 SASEGT, per germline. The CDR3 DNA is TGTGCCAGCACTAGGACAGGGATCAGCACAGATACGCAGTATTTT. It encodes CASTRTGISTDTQYF.

This sequence joins TRBV24-1 and TRBJ1-1, with 8 bases lining up with TRBD1. V was clipped by 5 bases and J by 4 bases; unmatched bases: 2. Germline CDR1 KGHDR, CDR2 SFDVKD. CDR3 length: 13 residues. The CDR3 protein is CATSGTGGTEAFF. The CDR3, as DNA: TGTGCCACCAGTGGTACAGGGGGCACTGAAGCTTTCTTT.

This clonotype was seen repeatedly, ten times or more. This rearrangement joins TRBV28 to TRBJ1-1; D possibly corresponds to TRBD1 (5 bases). The CDR3 totals 11 residues. V shed 10 bases and J shed 9 bases, with 15 bases lying between them. In germline, CDR1 is MDHEN, CDR2 SYDVKM. The CDR3 reads CANQGQGKAFF. In DNA, the CDR3 is TGTGCCAACCAAGGGCAGGGAAAAGCTTTCTTT.

V usage is TRBV10-1 and J usage is TRBJ1-5; tentative D call: TRBD1 (6 bases). The CDR3 has 16 residues. V was cut by 2 bases and J by 7 bases, with 18 bases left in between. Germline V gene data show CDR1 as WNHNN and CDR2 as SYGVQD (reference sequence). The CDR3: CASSEGYLGARQPQHF. The CDR3 DNA sequence: TGCGCCAGCAGTGAGGGATATCTGGGGGCACGGCAGCCCCAGCATTTT.

The V gene is TRBV4-1, the J gene TRBJ1-5; a possible D gene is TRBD1 (6 bases). Germline V gene data show CDR1 as MGHRA and CDR2 as YSYEKL. The V gene lost 0 bases and the J gene lost 6 bases, with 18 bases spanning the gap. This CDR3 contains 17 residues. The CDR3 DNA follows: TGCGCCAGCAGCCAAGAACCCCTAAACAGGGCGGGTCAGCCCCAGCATTTT. It specifies CASSQEPLNRAGQPQHF.

In this sample, this clonotype turned up a few times. A read error may explain this, as a much larger clone is one base away. In DNA form, the CDR3 reads TGCAGCGTTGATAGTTCAGCTTGGGAGGGGACCCCCCCCAATGAGCAGTTCTTC. Translation gives CSVDSSAWEGTPPNEQFF. This sequence joins TRBV29-1 and TRBJ2-1; 7 bases are shared with TRBD2. This CDR3 comprises 18 residues. Germline assignment: CDR1 SQVTM and CDR2 ANQGSEA. V dropped 3 bases and J dropped 6; count of bases not matched to a gene: 20.

The CDR3 here is CASSLGTSGKMETQYF. The CDR3 coding sequence is TGTGCCAGCAGCTTAGGGACTAGCGGGAAGATGGAGACCCAGTACTTC. V usage is TRBV7-7 and J usage is TRBJ2-5; 12 bases align to TRBD2. Trimming cost V 1 base and J 5 bases; bases outside gene matches: 5. Germline CDR1 SSHAT, CDR2 FNYEAQ (reference sequence). CDR3 length equals 16 residues. The entire variable domain, with the rest obtained from reference TRBV7-7 and TRBJ2-5, is as follows: GAGVSQSPRYKVTKRGQDVTLRCDPISSHATLYWYQQALGQGPEFLTYFNYEAQPDKSGLPSDRFSAERPEGSISTLTIQRTEQRDSAMYRCASSLGTSGKMETQYFGPGTRLLVL.

V gene TRBV7-2 combines with J gene TRBJ2-7; tentatively, D is TRBD2 (6 bases). V was trimmed by 6 bases and J by 0 bases, leaving 9 bases between them. The CDR3 is 13 amino acids. Germline V gene sequence: CDR1 SGHTA, CDR2 FQGNSA. The CDR3 is CASRAGSSYEQYF. CDR3 nucleotide sequence: TGTGCCAGCAGGGCGGGAAGCTCCTACGAGCAGTACTTC.